This T cell receptor (beta chain) appears in the sequencing data of a study of OX40 agonist ivuxolimab in advanced cancers. The repertoire was sequenced with immunoSEQ multiplex PCR; TCRdb's copy has only in-frame clones and lacks some. The sample includes around 74,000 clones, over 75% of them seen just once. This receptor was identified in an adult with an advanced solid tumor such as melanoma, head and neck, liver or kidney cancer. This specimen was CD4+ or CD8+ T cells sorted from blood, taken in a trial of the OX40 agonist ivuxolimab.

The CDR3 DNA sequence: TGTGCCAGTAGTAGGGAGGACAGGGGGCAAGGGGGTGAGCAGTTCTTC. Amino acid sequence: CASSREDRGQGGEQFF. The rearrangement links TRBV19 to TRBJ2-1, with TRBD1 matching over 11 bases. V gave up 4 bases and J gave up 9 bases; unmatched junction bases: 11. This CDR3 comprises 16 residues. Germline lookup yields CDR1 LNHDA and CDR2 SQIVND (reference sequence).